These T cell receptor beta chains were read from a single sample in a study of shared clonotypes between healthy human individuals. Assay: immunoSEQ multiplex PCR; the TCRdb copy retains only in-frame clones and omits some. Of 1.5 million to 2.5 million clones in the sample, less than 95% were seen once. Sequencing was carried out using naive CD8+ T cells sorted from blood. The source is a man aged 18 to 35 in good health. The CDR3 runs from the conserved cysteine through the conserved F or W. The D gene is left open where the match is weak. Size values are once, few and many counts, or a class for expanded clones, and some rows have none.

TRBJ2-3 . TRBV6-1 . TGTGCCAGCACTTCCGAGCCGATGGATACGCAGTATTTT CASTSEPMDTQYF
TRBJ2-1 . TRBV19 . TGTGCCAGTAGTCACGGACAGAGGATAAATGAGCAGTTCTTC CASSHGQRINEQFF
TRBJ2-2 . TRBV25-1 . TGTGCCAGCAGTGAATATTTCAGGGGTGGGATCGGGGAGCTGTTTTTT CASSEYFRGGIGELFF
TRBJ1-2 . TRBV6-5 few TGTGCCAGCAGTTACGAGCCTAACTATGGCTACACCTTC CASSYEPNYGYTF
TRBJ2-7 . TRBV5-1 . TGCGCCAGCAGCTACGGGACTCAATACGAGCAGTACTTC CASSYGTQYEQYF
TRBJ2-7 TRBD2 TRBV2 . TGTGCCAGCAGTGAAACGGCTAGCGGGTTTTTAACCTACGAGCAGTACTTC CASSETASGFLTYEQYF
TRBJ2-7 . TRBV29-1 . TGCAGCGTTGCTGATGAGGGCTACGAGCAGTACTTC CSVADEGYEQYF
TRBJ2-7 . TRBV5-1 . TGCGCCAGCAGCGGGATACAGGTCCCCTACGAGCAGTACTTC CASSGIQVPYEQYF
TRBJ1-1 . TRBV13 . TGTGCCAGCAGCTCCCAGATGGAGGCTTTCTTT CASSSQMEAFF
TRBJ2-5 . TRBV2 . TGTGCCAGCAGTGAAGATCTGGCACAGGGATACCAAGAGACCCAGTACTTC CASSEDLAQGYQETQYF
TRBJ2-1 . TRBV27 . TGTGCCAGCAGTTTATCGACTAGTCCGAGTTGGGAGCAGTTCTTC CASSLSTSPSWEQFF
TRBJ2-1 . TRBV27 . TGTGCCAGCAGTTTACTATCCGCGGGCGGACTTCCCCATGAGCAGTTCTTC CASSLLSAGGLPHEQFF
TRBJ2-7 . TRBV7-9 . TGTGCCAGCAGCTCACCCCCCCCCGGCAGCCTCGAGCAGTACTTC CASSSPPPGSLEQYF
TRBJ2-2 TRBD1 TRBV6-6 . TGTGCCAGCAGTCCGACAGGGGCGTTGACCGGGGAGCTGTTTTTT CASSPTGALTGELFF
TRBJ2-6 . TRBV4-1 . TGCGCCAGCAGCCAAGAGGATGGGAAAACCCTATCTGGGGCCAACGTCCTGACTTTC CASSQEDGKTLSGANVLTF
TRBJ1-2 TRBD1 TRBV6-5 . TGTGCCAGCAGCCAACCCGGACAGGGCCTCTATGGCTACACCTTC CASSQPGQGLYGYTF
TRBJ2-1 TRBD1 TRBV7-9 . TGTGCCAGCAGCCCGGGGCAGGGGGCCGGCAATGAGCAGTTCTTC CASSPGQGAGNEQFF
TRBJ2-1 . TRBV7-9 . TGTGCCAGCAGCTTTTCAGGAGGCCCCGCGGGGGAGCAGTTCTTC CASSFSGGPAGEQFF
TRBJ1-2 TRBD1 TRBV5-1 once TGCGCCAGCAGCTTACAGGGGGAGTATGGCTACACCTTC CASSLQGEYGYTF
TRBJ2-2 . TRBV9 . TGTGCCAGCAGCGTAGTTGAGGGGTTCAACACCGGGGAGCTGTTTTTT CASSVVEGFNTGELFF
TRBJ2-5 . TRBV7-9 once TGTGCCAGCAGCTTAGTGGTCCGGGCCCAAGAGACCCAGTACTTC CASSLVVRAQETQYF
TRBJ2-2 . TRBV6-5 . TGTGCCAGCAGTTACGGGGTGGCCGGGGAGCTGTTTTTT CASSYGVAGELFF
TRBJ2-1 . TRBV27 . TGTGCCAGCAGTTCGAAAGAGGTGGGCAATGAGCAGTTCTTC CASSSKEVGNEQFF
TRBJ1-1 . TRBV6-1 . TGTGCCAGCAGTGAAGCGATGAAGGGGAATCCTGAAGCTTTCTTT CASSEAMKGNPEAFF
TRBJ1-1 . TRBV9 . TGTGCCAGCAGCCCGCAGAGGGGGAACACTGAAGCTTTCTTT CASSPQRGNTEAFF
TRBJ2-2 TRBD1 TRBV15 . TGTGCCACCGGACAGGTTAACACCGGGGAGCTGTTTTTT CATGQVNTGELFF
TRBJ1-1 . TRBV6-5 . TGTGCCAGCAGTCTCGAAAATTGGAACACTGAAGCTTTCTTT CASSLENWNTEAFF
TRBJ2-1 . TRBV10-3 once TGTGCCATCAGTGCTAGCGACAGGGCAGATGAGCAGTTCTTC CAISASDRADEQFF
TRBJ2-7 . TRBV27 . TGTGCCAGCAGTTTAGGGGGGGGGCGCGACGAGCAGTACTTC CASSLGGGRDEQYF
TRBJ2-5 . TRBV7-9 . TGTGCCAGCACGGGCAGGGGGGTAGAGACCCAGTACTTC CASTGRGVETQYF
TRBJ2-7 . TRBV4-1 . TGCGCCAGCAGCCACGCGGGATCCTTAACCTACGAGCAGTACTTC CASSHAGSLTYEQYF
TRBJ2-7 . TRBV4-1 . TGCGCCAGCAGCCAAGAGGGGACCGGGACAAGCTACGAGCAGTACTTC CASSQEGTGTSYEQYF
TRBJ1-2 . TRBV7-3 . TGTGCCAGCAGCCAGGACAGCCTTACAACCTATGGCTACACCTTC CASSQDSLTTYGYTF
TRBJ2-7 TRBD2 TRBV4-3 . TGCGCCAGCAGCCGCGGGACTAGCGGGATCTCCTACGAGCAGTACTTC CASSRGTSGISYEQYF
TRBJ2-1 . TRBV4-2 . TGTGCCAGCAGCCAAAGTCCAGCCTACAATGAGCAGTTCTTC CASSQSPAYNEQFF
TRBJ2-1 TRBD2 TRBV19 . TGTGCCAGTAGCATTCTAGCGGGAGGCGGCTCCTACAATGAGCAGTTCTTC CASSILAGGGSYNEQFF
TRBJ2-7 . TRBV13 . TGTGCCAGCAGCTTATCCGGGGAGCAGTACTTC CASSLSGEQYF
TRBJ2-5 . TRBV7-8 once TGTGCCAGCAGCTTAGTTTGGGGAGAGACCCAGTACTTC CASSLVWGETQYF
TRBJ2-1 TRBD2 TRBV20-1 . TGCAGTGCAAAGACTAGCATTGAGCAGTTCTTC CSAKTSIEQFF
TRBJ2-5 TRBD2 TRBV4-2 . TGTGCCAGCAGCCAAGACGCGGGGGTTCAAGAGACCCAGTACTTC CASSQDAGVQETQYF
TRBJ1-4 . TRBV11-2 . TGTGCCAGCAGCCCCTGGACAGAAAGGAACGAAAAACTGTTTTTT CASSPWTERNEKLFF